The text below deals with one T cell receptor (beta chain). Many counts were recorded for this clonotype. There is no known antigen for this receptor. Base qualities are missing; no much larger clone stands one base away. These data are taken from a study of regulatory T cells in long-lasting Graves disease (dated by TCRdb to the early 2020s). Study-level background: Newly diagnosed Graves' disease patients had taken antithyroid drugs for less than 3 months. This study used TCR sequencing and RNA sequencing of peripheral blood to compare persistent Graves' disease patients against newly diagnosed Graves' disease patients. The study took place in China and was registered as a clinical trial. A total of about 35 samples underwent TCR sequencing, from about 13 patients with persistent Graves' disease and roughly 20 patients with newly diagnosed Graves' disease.

CDR3 length: 15 amino acids, cysteine to phenylalanine. Kept here is only the CDR3 DNA, which spans 45 bases and is read in frame from base 1. V is pared back by 0 bases and J by 8 bases, with 17 bases lying between the germline termini. Reading the germline V gene (reference sequence) gives CDR1 DFQATT and CDR2 SNEGSKA. Preparation of the library involved multiplex PCR. TCRdb shows the sequencer as Illumina HiSeq 4000. iRepertoire HTBI primers and Arm-PCR amplification of CDR3 regions were used to construct TCR beta libraries. PCR products were gel purified before sequencing. Per the original workflow: Gene usage analysis of CDR3 amino acid clonotypes relied on the roughly 60 TRBV and about 15 TRBJ segments identified across samples. COPE and FqMerger were used to merge the filtered high-quality paired reads into contigs. BLAST was used to align contigs to the IMGT TRBV, TRBD and TRBJ reference genes, and CDR3 was defined following IMGT. Any clonotype with a frequency above 0.1% was classified as a highly expanded clone. Shannon entropy served as the measure of repertoire diversity, while the Gini coefficient captured V-J evenness. A clonotype found in more than one individual was treated as public. TCRdb trimmed public reads at Q25 via fastp, called clones via MiXCR and kept in-frame beta chains. All rows with the same CDR3 protein become a single entry with the most common DNA and genes. These V and J calls are TCRdb output, not the study's own analysis. For this sample the table gives hundreds of thousands of distinct CDR3 sequences, of which approximately 15% were detected only once. The biggest ten clones account for roughly 10% of the sample.

The sample's time point label, decoded: newly diagnosed GD, antithyroid drugs for less than 3 months. RNA was extracted from PBMCs in TRIzol for both TCR sequencing and RNA sequencing. The diagnosis of Graves' disease was made according to American Thyroid Association guidelines. Recruitment of patients was carried out at an endocrinology department in Xi'an, China. From each patient, approximately 9 milliliters of peripheral blood was collected into an EDTA anticoagulant tube. Ficoll Paque Plus density gradient separation was used to isolate PBMCs, and no further T cell sorting was performed. An Agilent 2100 Bioanalyzer and agarose gel were used to check RNA quality, and a NanoDrop 2000 was used to measure RNA concentration. Results and caveats for the whole study, not just this receptor: Compared with newly diagnosed patients, patients with persistent Graves' disease had lower TCR Shannon entropy and fewer highly expanded clones, which suggests clonal expansion. The authors acknowledged the small sample size as a limitation that may reduce accuracy. More public clonotypes were shared among persistent patients (roughly 2,900) than among newly diagnosed patients (roughly 1,000). The study examined only peripheral blood because the primary lesion, thyroid tissue, could not be accessed. Sequencing and analysis were limited to the TCR beta chain. Persistent disease showed preferential use of TRBV28, TRBJ1-2 and TRBJ2-5, whereas newly diagnosed disease favored TRBV20-1 and TRBJ2-1.

This sample was shared with a second study, whose subject was T cells in Graves' hyperthyroidism and ophthalmopathy. The second investigation adds: A patient counted as having stable Graves' hyperthyroidism if no progression to ophthalmopathy occurred over 18 months of follow-up. Hyperthyroidism patients were aged 18 to 65 years and newly diagnosed, with disease duration of less than 2 months. Exclusion was applied to patients with uncontrolled infections, other autoimmune diseases, pregnancy or lactation. Diagnoses were established on the basis of clinical symptoms, serum thyroxine and TRAb, thyroid ultrasound, and orbital computed tomography. The TCR CDR3 was subjected to a first round of RT-PCR using the HTBI primer set and the Qiagen OneStep RT-PCR kit. Most expanded thyroid clonotypes (frequency above 0.001) were also detected in blood, suggesting blood repertoires may reflect thyroid immune responses. Ophthalmopathy was separated from stable hyperthyroidism by a 13 V-J signature model, with over 85% sensitivity and approximately 84% specificity obtained in cross-validation and 80%/75% obtained in testing. In validation, the model predicted progression to ophthalmopathy a median of roughly six months before onset, with over 55% sensitivity and just under 75% specificity. TCR V-J signatures able to tell the groups apart were searched for in a discovery cohort of 95 or so patients, of whom more than 40 had Graves' ophthalmopathy and about 60 had stable Graves' hyperthyroidism. An independent validation cohort of about 20 hyperthyroidism patients and about 16 patients who later progressed to ophthalmopathy tested prospective prediction of ophthalmopathy. The roughly 100 discovery patients were randomly divided into training and test sets at a 7:3 ratio. Thyroid tissue and blood T-cell repertoires from several Graves' hyperthyroidism patients were also compared in the study. Once sampling was done, hyperthyroidism patients were given methimazole at a starting dose of 30 mg daily, whereas ophthalmopathy patients were given high-dose intravenous methylprednisolone. The libraries were constructed in a second round of multiplex PCR and then size-selected and purified. Paired-end sequencing of the libraries was performed with 100 bp reads on an Illumina HiSeq2000. SOAPnuke was used to process the raw data, removing reads that contained adapters or uncalled bases, had a mean Phred below 15, or lacked an exact match to the constant primer or identifier. High-quality paired reads were merged with COPE v1.2.5, and unique nucleotide sequences were defined as clonotypes. MiTCR v1.1 was used to align the clonotypes against IMGT TRBV, TRBD and TRBJ reference segments. Only V-J combinations with frequency above 0.0001, covering about 99% of repertoires, were analysed. The TCS score was defined as the ratio of F50 (clonal expansion) to E x V (chaos), calculated using BLOSUM62-based TCRdist between CDR3 peptides within each V-J. Welch's t-statistics and random forest reduced 500 to 650 V-J features to about 12, which were used in a naive Bayes classifier (R e1071). No statistical method was used to set the sample size in advance, and investigators knew the group allocation. The paper reports TCR Vbeta CDR3 sequencing of 135 peripheral blood samples: 43 ophthalmopathy, about 75 hyperthyroidism and around 17 progressor patients.

The TCR was taken from a man in his thirties or forties with Graves disease. Donor details come from another sample of the same person, matched by shared clones. Source: peripheral blood mononuclear cells (PBMCs), taken at new diagnosis, from a patient treated with antithyroid drugs. Rearrangement joined TRBV20-1 to TRBJ2-1; TRBD1 is a possible D gene, resting on 6 matching bases. The CDR3 in this case is CSARDRQGSRDEQFF. The DNA reads TGCAGTGCTAGAGATCGCCAGGGGAGTAGGGATGAGCAGTTCTTC.